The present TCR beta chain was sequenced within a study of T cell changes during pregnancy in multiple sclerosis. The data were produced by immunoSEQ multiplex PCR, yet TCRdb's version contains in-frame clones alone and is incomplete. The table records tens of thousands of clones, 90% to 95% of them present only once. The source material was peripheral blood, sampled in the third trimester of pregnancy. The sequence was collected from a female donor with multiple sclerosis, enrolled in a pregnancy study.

DNA for the CDR3: TGTGCCAGCAGGGACAGGGCCGTCACTGAAGCTTTCTTT. It translates to CASRDRAVTEAFF. J is TRBJ1-1 and V is TRBV6-1, with 8 bases identical to TRBD1. V was pared by 6 bases and J by 4 bases, with 4 bases of the junction left unmatched. This CDR3 has 13 residues. Germline V CDR1 and CDR2: MNHNS, SASEGT.